The sequence of this TCR beta chain was determined in a study of metastatic and nonmetastatic thyroid tumors. The V gene lost 6 bases and the J gene lost 3 bases, with 12 bases spanning the gap. The length of the CDR3 is 13 residues. Germline-derived CDR1 and CDR2 are MNHEY and SVGEGT. Every patient was untreated before thyroid surgery. TCRdb re-processed the PCR reads through MiXCR. The table records 30,000 to 40,000 clones, approximately 19% of them present only once. Relative to its sample, this clone is medium-sized. The clonotype originates from a female donor with papillary thyroid cancer or a benign thyroid nodule (not recorded which). Some clones in this sample may be carry-over from other donors' samples. Sequenced material: blood. V gene TRBV6-2 or TRBV6-3 combines with J gene TRBJ2-7; D is perhaps TRBD1 (6 bases). CDR3 sequence (DNA): TGTGCCAGCAGCAGACAGGATTACTACGAGCAGTACTTC. Its protein product is CASSRQDYYEQYF.